Below are 7 T cell receptor beta chains sequenced from a single sample in a study of monozygotic twins with inflammatory bowel disease. TCRdb reanalyzed the 5' RACE reads, giving one entry per CDR3 protein sequence and no DNA. The sample table includes a few hundred thousand distinct CDR3 sequences. The sample consisted of blood. Receptors originate from a human donor with ulcerative colitis or Crohn's disease, or a healthy co-twin of an affected twin (not recorded which).

The chain links TRBV20-1 to TRBJ2-5; absent DNA, TCRdb's TRBD1 call cannot be checked. This CDR3 is 15 amino acids long. Germline lookup yields CDR1 DFQATT and CDR2 SNEGSKA (reference sequence). CDR3 residues: CSARDYVRQSETQYF.

This CDR3 is CASRLMGVQYF. The chain is built from TRBV7-2 and TRBJ2-5; no DNA is available, so the TRBD1 call from TCRdb remains unchecked. Germline-derived CDR1 and CDR2 are SGHTA and FQGNSA. The CDR3 is 11 amino acids.

This chain joins TRBV7-9 and TRBJ1-4. This CDR3 has 11 amino acids. Per germline, CDR1 SEHNR and CDR2 FQNEAQ (reference sequence). The CDR3 is CASSLQAKLFF.

The V call is TRBV28, the J call TRBJ2-3; lacking DNA, the TRBD1 call made by TCRdb goes unchecked. The CDR3 sequence is 12 residues long. CDR1 is MDHEN and CDR2 is SYDVKM in the germline V gene. The CDR3 protein is CASRTQADTQYF.

The gene calls are TRBV10-3 and TRBJ2-5; TCRdb picks TRBD1, but there is no DNA to check that call. Germline values: CDR1 ENHRY, CDR2 SYGVKD. The CDR3 runs to 13 residues. This chain's CDR3 is CAISPGQGETQYF.

The CDR3: CATSRGVSSYNSPLHF. This rearrangement joins TRBV15 to TRBJ1-6. Germline V gene data show CDR1 as LNHNV and CDR2 as YYDKDF (reference sequence). This CDR3 region has 16 residues.

The chain has TRBV5-1 and TRBJ2-5; TCRdb selects TRBD1, and the lack of DNA leaves this call unchecked. CDR1 and CDR2 (germline): SGHRS, YFSETQ. The CDR3 consists of 16 residues. CDR3 residues: CASSTGPGRGKETQYF.